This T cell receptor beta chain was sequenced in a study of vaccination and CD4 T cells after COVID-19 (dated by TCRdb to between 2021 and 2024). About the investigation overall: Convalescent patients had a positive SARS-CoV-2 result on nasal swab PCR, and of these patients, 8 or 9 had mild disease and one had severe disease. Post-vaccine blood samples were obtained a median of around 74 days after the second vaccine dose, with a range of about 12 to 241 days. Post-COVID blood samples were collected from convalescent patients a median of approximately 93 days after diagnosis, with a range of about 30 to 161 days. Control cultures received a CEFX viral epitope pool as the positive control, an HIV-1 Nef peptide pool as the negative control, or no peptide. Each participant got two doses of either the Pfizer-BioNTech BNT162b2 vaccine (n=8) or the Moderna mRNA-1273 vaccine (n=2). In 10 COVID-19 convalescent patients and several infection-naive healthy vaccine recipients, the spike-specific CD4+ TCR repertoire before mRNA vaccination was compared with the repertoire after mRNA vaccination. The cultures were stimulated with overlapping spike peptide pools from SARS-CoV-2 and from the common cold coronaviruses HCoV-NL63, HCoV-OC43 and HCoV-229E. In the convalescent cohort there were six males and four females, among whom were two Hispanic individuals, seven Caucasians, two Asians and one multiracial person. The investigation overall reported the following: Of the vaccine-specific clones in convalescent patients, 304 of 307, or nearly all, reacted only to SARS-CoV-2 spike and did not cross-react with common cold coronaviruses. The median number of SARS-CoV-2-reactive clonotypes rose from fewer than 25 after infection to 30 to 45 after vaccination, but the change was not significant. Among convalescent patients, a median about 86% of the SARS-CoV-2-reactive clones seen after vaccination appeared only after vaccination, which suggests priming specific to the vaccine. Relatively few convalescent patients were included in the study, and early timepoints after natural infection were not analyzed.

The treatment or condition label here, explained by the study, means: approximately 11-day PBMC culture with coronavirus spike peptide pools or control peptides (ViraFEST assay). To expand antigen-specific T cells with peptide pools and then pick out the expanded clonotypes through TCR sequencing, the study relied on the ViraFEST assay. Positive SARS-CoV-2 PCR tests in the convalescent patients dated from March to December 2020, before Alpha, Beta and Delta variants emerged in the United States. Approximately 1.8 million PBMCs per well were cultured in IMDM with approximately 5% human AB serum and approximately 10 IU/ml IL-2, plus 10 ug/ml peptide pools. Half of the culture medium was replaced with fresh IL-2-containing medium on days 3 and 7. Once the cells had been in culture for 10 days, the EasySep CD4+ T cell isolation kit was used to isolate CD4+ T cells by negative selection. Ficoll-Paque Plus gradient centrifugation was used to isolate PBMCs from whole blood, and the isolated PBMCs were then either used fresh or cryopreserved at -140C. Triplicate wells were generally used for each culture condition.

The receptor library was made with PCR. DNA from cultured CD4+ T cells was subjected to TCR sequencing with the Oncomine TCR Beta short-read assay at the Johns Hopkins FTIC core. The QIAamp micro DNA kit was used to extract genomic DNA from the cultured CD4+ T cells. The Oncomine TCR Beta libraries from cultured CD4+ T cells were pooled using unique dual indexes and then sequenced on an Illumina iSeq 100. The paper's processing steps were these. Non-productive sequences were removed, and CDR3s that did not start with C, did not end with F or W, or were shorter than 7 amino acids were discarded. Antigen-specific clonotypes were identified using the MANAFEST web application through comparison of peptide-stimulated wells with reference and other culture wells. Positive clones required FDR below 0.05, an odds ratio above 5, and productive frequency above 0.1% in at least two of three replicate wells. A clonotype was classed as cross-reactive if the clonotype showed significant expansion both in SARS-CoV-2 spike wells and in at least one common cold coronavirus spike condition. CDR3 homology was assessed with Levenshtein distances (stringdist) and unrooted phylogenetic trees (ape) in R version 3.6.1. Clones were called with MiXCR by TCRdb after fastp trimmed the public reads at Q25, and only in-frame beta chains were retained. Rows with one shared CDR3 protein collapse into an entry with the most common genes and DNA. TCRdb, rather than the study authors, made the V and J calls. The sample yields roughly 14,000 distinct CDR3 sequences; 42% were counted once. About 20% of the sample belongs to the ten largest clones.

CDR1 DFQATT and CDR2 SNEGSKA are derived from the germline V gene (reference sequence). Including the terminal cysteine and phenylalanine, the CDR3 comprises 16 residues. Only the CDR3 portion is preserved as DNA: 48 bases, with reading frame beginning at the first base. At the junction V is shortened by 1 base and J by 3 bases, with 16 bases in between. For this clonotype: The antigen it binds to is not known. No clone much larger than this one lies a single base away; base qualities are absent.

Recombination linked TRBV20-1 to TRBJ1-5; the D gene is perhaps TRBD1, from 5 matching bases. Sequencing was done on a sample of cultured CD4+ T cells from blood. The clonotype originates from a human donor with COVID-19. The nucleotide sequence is TGCAGTGCTAGAGCAGTCGCGGCAGGGTTCAATCAGCCCCAGCATTTT. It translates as CSARAVAAGFNQPQHF.